These 6 T cell receptor beta chains came from one sample sequenced in a study of CD8+CD57+ T cells in acquired aplastic anemia. TCR beta VDJ and CDR3 were profiled, and genomic DNA was the template. TCRdb itself ran the reads through MiXCR, one entry per CDR3 protein. The sample has just over 400,000 distinct CDR3 sequences, 65% to 80% seen once. The sample was sorted CD4+, CD8+, or CD8+CD57+ T cells (not recorded which) from PBMCs. The receptor source for this set is a human donor in good health, serving as a control.

As for this clonotype: The missing conserved phenylalanine or tryptophan at the end of this CDR3 makes a read error likely. No DNA is shown, since the ends of the CDR3 on it are uncertain; the CDR3 is the one TCRdb lists. The chain links TRBV3-1 to TRBJ2-5; the table's TRBD2 call for D was not verified on the DNA. Per the germline V gene, CDR1 is LGHDT and CDR2 is YNNKEL (reference sequence). The CDR3 spans 15 amino acids, including both terminal residues. CDR3 loop: CASSQDGRPQLAFGS.

This chain connects TRBV6-6 to TRBJ2-1; TRBD2 matches 7 bases. Germline V gene lookup returns CDR1 MNHNY and CDR2 SVGAGI (reference sequence). The junction had 15 bases not matched to a gene; V was cut back by 5 bases and J by 8 bases. The CDR3 is 16 residues long. The CDR3 sequence is CASSPGTSVDEDEQFF. For the CDR3, the DNA is TGTGCCAGCAGTCCCGGTACTAGCGTAGATGAGGATGAGCAGTTCTTC.

This clonotype occurred a few times. Since no conserved phenylalanine or tryptophan closes the CDR3, a read error is the likely cause. The chain is built from TRBV19 and TRBJ1-5; D is unclear. The CDR3 is 13 residues long. Trimming left V 8 bases short and J 1 base short, with 9 bases between. Germline lookup yields CDR1 LNHDA and CDR2 SQIVND (reference sequence). CDR3 sequence (DNA): TGTGCCAGTTCATCGTGGAGCAATCAGCCCCAGCATTCT. This translates into CASSSWSNQPQHS.

To note about this clonotype: The CDR3 ends on some other residue instead of the conserved phenylalanine or tryptophan, so this is likely a read error. The DNA is omitted, as the CDR3 cannot be located on it reliably, and the CDR3 follows TCRdb's listing. The gene calls are TRBV5-4 and TRBJ1-1. Germline CDR1 SGHNT, CDR2 YYREEE (reference sequence). The CDR3 is 10 residues long, ends included. The CDR3 sequence is CASSLPQANY.

This chain connects TRBV7-9 to TRBJ2-7; 7 bases are a match to TRBD1. Germline CDR1 SEHNR, CDR2 FQNEAQ (reference sequence). After removal of 6 bases from V and 2 bases from J, the junction contained 4 bases not matched to a gene. This CDR3 has 13 residues. The CDR3 loop reads CASRGGPTYEQYF. CDR3 DNA: TGTGCCAGCAGAGGGGGCCCTACCTACGAGCAGTACTTC.

This CDR3 is CASSRGQKTAAFFF. The CDR3, as DNA: TGTGCCAGCAGCCGCGGACAGAAGACTGCAGCATTCTTTTTT. The rearrangement links TRBV2 to TRBJ2-2, with a possible D match to TRBD1 (6 bases). The V end lost 6 bases, the J end lost 17 bases, and 25 bases lay between the germline ends. Germline V gene data show CDR1 as SNHLY and CDR2 as FYNNEI. The CDR3 runs 14 residues. Looking up the rest from reference TRBV2 and TRBJ2-2 gives the full variable domain: EPEVTQTPSHQVTQMGQEVILRCVPISNHLYFYWYRQILGQKVEFLVSFYNNEISEKSEIFDDQFSVERPDGSNFTLKIRSTKLEDSAMYFCASSRGQKTAAFFFGEGSRLTVL.